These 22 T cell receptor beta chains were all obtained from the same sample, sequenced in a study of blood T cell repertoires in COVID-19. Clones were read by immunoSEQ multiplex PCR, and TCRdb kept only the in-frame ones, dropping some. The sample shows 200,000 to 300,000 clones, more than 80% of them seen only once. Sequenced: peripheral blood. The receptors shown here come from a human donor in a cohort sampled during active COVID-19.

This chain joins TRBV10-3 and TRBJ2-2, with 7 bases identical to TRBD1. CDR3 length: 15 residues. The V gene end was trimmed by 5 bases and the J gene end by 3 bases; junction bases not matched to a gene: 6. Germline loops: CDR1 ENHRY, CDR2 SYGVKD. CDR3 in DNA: TGTGCCATCAGTCAAGCCGGGACAGACACCGGGGAGCTGTTTTTT. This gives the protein CAISQAGTDTGELFF.

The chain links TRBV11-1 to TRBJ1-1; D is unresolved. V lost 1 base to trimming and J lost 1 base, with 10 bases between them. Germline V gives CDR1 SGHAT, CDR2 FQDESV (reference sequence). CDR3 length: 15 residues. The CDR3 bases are TGTGCCAGCAGCTTAGAGCGGCGGACGAACACTGAAGCTTTCTTT. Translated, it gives CASSLERRTNTEAFF.

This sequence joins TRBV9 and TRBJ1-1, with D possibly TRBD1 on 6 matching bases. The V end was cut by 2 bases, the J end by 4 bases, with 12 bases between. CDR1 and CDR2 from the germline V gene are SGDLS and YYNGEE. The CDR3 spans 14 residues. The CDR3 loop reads CASSVDSGATEAFF. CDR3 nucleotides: TGTGCCAGCAGCGTGGATTCAGGGGCCACTGAAGCTTTCTTT.

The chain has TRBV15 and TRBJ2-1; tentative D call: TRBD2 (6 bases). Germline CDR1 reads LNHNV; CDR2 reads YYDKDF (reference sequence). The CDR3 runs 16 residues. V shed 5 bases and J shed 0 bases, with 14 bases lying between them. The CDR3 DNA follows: TGTGCCACCAGCGGGACTCCGGCTGGCTCCTACAATGAGCAGTTCTTC. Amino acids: CATSGTPAGSYNEQFF. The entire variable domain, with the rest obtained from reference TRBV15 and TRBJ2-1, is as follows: DAMVIQNPRYQVTQFGKPVTLSCSQTLNHNVMYWYQQKSSQAPKLLFHYYDKDFNNEADTPDNFQSRRPNTSFCFLDIRSPGLGDTAMYLCATSGTPAGSYNEQFFGPGTRLTVL.

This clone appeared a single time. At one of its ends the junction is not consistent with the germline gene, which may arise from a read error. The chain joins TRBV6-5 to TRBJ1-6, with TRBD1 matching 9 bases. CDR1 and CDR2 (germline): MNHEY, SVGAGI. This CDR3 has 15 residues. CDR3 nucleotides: TGTGCCAGCAGTCTCCTCGGACAGGGGAATTCGCCCCTCCACTTT. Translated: CASSLLGQGNSPLHF.

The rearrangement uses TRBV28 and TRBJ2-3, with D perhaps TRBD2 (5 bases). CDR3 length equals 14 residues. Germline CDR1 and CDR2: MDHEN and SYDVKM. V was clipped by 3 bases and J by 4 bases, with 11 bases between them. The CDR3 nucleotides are TGTGCCAGCAGTTTGGGATCGGACTCAGATACGCAGTATTTT. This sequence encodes CASSLGSDSDTQYF.

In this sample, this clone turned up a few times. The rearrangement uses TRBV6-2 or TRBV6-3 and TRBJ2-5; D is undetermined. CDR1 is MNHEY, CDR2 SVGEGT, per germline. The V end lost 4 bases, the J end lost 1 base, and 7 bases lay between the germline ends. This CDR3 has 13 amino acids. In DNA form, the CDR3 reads TGTGCCAGCAGTTCAGCAGGCCAAGAGACCCAGTACTTC. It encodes CASSSAGQETQYF.

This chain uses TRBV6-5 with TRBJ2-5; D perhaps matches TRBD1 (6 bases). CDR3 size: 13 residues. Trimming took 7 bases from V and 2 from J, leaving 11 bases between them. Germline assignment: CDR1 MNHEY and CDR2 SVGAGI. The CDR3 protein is CASTLQGQETQYF. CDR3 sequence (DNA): TGTGCCAGCACCTTACAGGGACAAGAGACCCAGTACTTC.

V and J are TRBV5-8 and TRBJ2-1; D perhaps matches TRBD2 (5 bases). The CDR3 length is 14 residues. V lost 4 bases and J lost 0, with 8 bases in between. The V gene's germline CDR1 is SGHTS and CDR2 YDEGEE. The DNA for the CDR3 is TGTGCCAGCAGCCGGGGAAGCTCCTACAATGAGCAGTTCTTC. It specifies CASSRGSSYNEQFF.

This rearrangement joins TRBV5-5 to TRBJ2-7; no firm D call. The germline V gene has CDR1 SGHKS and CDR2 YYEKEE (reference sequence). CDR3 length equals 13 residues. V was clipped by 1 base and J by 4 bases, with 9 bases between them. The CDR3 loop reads CASSLTSGYEQYF. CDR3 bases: TGTGCCAGCAGCTTGACATCGGGTTACGAGCAGTACTTC.

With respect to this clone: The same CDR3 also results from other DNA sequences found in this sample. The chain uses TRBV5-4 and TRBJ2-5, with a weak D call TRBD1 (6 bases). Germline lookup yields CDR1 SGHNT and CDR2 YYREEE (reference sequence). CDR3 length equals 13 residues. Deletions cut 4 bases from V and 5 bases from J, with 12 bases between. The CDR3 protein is CASSAQGGETQYF. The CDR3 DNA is TGTGCCAGCAGCGCACAGGGTGGCGAGACCCAGTACTTC.

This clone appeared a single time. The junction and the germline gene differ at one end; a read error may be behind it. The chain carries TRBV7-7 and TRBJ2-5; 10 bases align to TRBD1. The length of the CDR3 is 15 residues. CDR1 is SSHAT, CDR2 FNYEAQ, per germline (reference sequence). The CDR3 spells CASSPDRGRAETQYF. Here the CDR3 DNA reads TGTGCTAGCAGCCCTGACAGGGGGCGCGCGGAGACCCAGTACTTC.

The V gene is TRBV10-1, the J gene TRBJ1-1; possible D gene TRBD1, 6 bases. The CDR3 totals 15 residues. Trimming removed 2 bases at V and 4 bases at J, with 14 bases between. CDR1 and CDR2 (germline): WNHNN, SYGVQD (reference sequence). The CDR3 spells CASSERRQVPTEAFF. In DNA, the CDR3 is TGCGCCAGCAGTGAGCGCCGACAGGTTCCCACTGAAGCTTTCTTT.

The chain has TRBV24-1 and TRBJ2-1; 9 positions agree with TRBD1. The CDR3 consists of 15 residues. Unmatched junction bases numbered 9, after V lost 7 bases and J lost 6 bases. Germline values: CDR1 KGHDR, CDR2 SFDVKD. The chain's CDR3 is CATRPTGGTSNEQFF. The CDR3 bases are TGTGCCACCAGGCCGACAGGGGGTACGTCCAATGAGCAGTTCTTC.

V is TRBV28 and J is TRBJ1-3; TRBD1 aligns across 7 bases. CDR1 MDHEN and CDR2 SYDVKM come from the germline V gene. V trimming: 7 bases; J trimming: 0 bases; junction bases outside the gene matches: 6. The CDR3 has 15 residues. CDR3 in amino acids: CASKRGTASGNTIYF. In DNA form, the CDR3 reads TGTGCCAGCAAACGGGGGACAGCCTCTGGAAACACCATATATTTT.

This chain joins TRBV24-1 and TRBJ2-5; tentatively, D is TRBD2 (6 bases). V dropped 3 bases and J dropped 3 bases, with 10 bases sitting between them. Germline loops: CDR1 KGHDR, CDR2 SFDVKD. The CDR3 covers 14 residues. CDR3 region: CATSDGRTKETQYF. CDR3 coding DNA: TGTGCCACCAGTGATGGGAGGACGAAAGAGACCCAGTACTTC.

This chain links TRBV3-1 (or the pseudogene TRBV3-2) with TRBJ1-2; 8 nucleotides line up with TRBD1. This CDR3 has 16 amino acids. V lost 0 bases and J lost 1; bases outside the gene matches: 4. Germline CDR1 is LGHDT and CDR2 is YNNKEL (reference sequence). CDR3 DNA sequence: TGTGCCAGCAGCCAAGACTCAACAGGGGGTAACTATGGCTACACCTTC. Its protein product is CASSQDSTGGNYGYTF.

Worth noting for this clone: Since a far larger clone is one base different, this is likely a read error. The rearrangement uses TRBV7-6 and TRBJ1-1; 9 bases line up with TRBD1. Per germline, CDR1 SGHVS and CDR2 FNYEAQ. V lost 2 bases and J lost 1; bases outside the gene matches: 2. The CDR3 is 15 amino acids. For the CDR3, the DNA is TGTGCCAGCAGCTTAATGGGACAGGGGAACACTGAAGCTTTCTTT. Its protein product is CASSLMGQGNTEAFF.

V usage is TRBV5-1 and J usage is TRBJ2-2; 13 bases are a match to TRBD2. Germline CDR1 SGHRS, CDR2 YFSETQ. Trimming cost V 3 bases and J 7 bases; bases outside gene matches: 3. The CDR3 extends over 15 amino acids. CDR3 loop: CASSSGLAGFGELFF. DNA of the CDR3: TGCGCCAGCAGCTCGGGACTAGCGGGGTTCGGGGAGCTGTTTTTT.

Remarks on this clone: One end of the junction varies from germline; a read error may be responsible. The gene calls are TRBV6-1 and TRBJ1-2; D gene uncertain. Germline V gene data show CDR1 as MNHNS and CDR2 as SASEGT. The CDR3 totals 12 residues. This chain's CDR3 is CASSEDSRPPAF. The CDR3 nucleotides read TGTGCCAGCAGTGAAGACAGCAGGCCCCCCGCCTTC.

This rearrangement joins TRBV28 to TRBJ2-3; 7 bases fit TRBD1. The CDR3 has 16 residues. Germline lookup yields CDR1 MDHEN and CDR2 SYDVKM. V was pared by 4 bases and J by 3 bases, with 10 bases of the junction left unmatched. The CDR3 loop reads CASSSPTRDRTDTQYF. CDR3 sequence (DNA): TGTGCCAGCAGTTCCCCGACCCGGGACAGAACAGATACGCAGTATTTT.

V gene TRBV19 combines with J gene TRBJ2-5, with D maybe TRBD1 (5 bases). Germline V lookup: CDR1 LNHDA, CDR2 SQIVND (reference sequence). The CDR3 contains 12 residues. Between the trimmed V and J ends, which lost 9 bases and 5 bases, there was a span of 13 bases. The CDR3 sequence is CASGVAGETQYF. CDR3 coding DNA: TGTGCCAGCGGAGTGGCAGGGGAGACCCAGTACTTC.